This T cell receptor beta chain appears in the sequencing data of a study of T cells in Graves' hyperthyroidism and ophthalmopathy. RNA transcripts provided the source from which TCR beta CDR3 regions were amplified. During a first-round RT-PCR of the TCR CDR3, the HTBI primer set was used. TCRdb re-called the multiplex PCR reads through MiXCR, storing one row per CDR3 protein. Of fewer than 450,000 distinct CDR3 sequences listed, 12% to 15% are singletons. Findings and limits, study-wide: Blood also held most thyroid clonotypes expanded beyond 0.001. Ophthalmopathy stood apart from stable hyperthyroidism in a 13 V-J model.

Each ophthalmopathy patient scored at least 3 on the Clinical Activity Score and at least 4 on NOSPECS grade, with duration under 3 months. PBMCs came from 10 ml fresh peripheral blood. Worth noting for this clonotype: The antigen is unknown.

Material: blood. This clonotype originated in a woman aged 60-70 years with Graves' ophthalmopathy.

In nucleotides, the CDR3 is TGCAGTGCTAGATACAGGCCTAATCAGCCCCAGCATTTT. Its translation: CSARYRPNQPQHF. J is TRBJ1-5 and V is TRBV20-1; possibly TRBD1 for D (5 bases). Germline CDR1 is DFQATT and CDR2 is SNEGSKA (reference sequence). This CDR3 is built from 13 residues. V shed 2 bases and J shed 4 bases, with 9 bases lying between them.